This T cell receptor beta chain is drawn from a study of identical twins (dated by TCRdb to the mid-2010s). Study-wide context: To test whether fetal clonotypes persist, the study used deep sequencing on TCR alpha and beta repertoires from monozygotic twins, unrelated adults of various ages, and cord blood. Replicate twin experiments were performed at different times using different library preparation protocols to rule out contamination.

Every donor in the study was a healthy Caucasian. The twin cohort consisted of three pairs of female monozygotic twins, all aged about 18 to 29 years. RNA for TCR libraries was isolated from peripheral blood mononuclear cells. Broader findings and caveats from the paper: Recombination models systematically underestimated out-of-frame TCR alpha sharing in monozygotic twins but agreed with sharing between unrelated individuals. A weaker excess of twin sharing was found in beta out-of-frame sequences because the signal-to-noise ratio was lowered by fewer shared sequences. Invariant T cells such as MAIT and iNKT could partly confound zero-insertion analyses, although diverse VJ usage argued against such confounding for most clonotypes. Out-of-frame TCR alpha sequences shared between twins showed an excess of low generation-probability sequences compared with coincidental sharing between unrelated individuals. Abundant cord blood beta clonotypes had fewer insertions, young adult naive repertoires showed a similar but weaker trend, and memory repertoires showed no such trend. Because the same donors could not be followed over many years, the conclusions relied on cross-sectional statistical analysis.

Receptor amplification or capture employed 5' RACE. Sequencing was carried out with an Illumina HiSeq 2000. A universal primer binding site was added through template switching, and the final cDNA carried a unique molecular identifier so that TCR cDNA molecules could be counted accurately. Specific primers in the conserved constant-segment region were used to synthesize first-strand cDNA for the TCR alpha and beta chains. To control for contamination, every cDNA library carried two barcodes: a SMART-Mk sample barcode plus Illumina barcodes. Two successive PCR steps introduced TruSeq adapter sequences along with Illumina sample barcodes. TCR alpha and beta cDNA libraries were sequenced on the Illumina HiSeq platform with custom primers. Per the authors' processing: Raw reads were processed with MiGEC to extract unique molecular identifiers, and MiXCR was used to determine CDR3 positions. Recombination models were inferred per individual with the repgenHMM and IGoR tools using an EM algorithm. The analysis of shared clonotypes was done with the tcR package in R, with sharing normalized by the product of cloneset sizes. Out-of-frame nonproductive sequences were analyzed to study raw recombination free of thymic and clonal selection effects. TCRdb trimmed public reads at Q25 via fastp, called clones via MiXCR and kept in-frame beta chains. When rows share a CDR3 protein, they turn into one entry using the most common DNA and genes. TCRdb's processing, not the study's, gives the V and J calls here. This sample holds approximately 680,000 distinct CDR3 sequences; about 7.6% were observed only once. 1.6% of the sample belongs to the ten largest clones.

This clonotype was picked up many times. Its antigen is currently not known. No qualities accompany the bases; no much larger clone lies one base away. The junction carries 17 bases between V and J, which are trimmed by 5 bases and 3 bases respectively. The CDR3, cysteine through phenylalanine, is 16 amino acids long. Of the read, only the CDR3 DNA is kept; its 48 bases are in frame from base 1. In the germline V gene, CDR1 corresponds to SGHVS and CDR2 to FQNEAQ. Separately, the same data were catalogued under a study of yellow fever vaccine responses in identical twins. The second paper further reports: According to the authors, the vaccine-induced T cell response in identical twins seemed to be partly convergent and partly specific to each individual. In the study, vaccine-responding T cell clones were precisely tracked in identical twins.

The sequence was collected from a woman aged 18-29 years in good health. The chain is assembled from TRBV7-8 and TRBJ1-5; the D gene is perhaps TRBD1, from 6 matching bases. Sequenced sample: PBMCs. The CDR3 region: CASSNPQGRDNQPQHF. The sequenced DNA: TGTGCCAGCAGCAACCCCCAGGGGAGGGACAATCAGCCCCAGCATTTT.